This entry is about one T cell receptor beta chain. These data belong to a study of PD-L1 blockade in urothelial cancer. On the study more broadly: Patients commenced intravenous atezolizumab, 1,200 mg every 3 weeks, in 2014. There were a median of about 140,000 T cells in blood samples.

V lost 6 bases and J 3 bases, leaving 24 bases between the germline ends. This CDR3 spans 17 amino acids. The germline V gene has CDR1 KGHSH and CDR2 LQKENI. The table came from immunoSEQ multiplex PCR; TCRdb's copy has only in-frame clones and leaves some out. The sample has about 45,000 clones, around 88% seen once; the top ten hold roughly 3.9%. The input for sequencing was PBMCs, taken around atezolizumab (anti-PD-L1) treatment. The origin of this receptor is a man older than 75 with urothelial cancer. The V gene is TRBV18, the J gene TRBJ2-7, with D perhaps matching TRBD2 (5 bases). The CDR3 DNA follows: TGTGCCAGCTCCCCCGGCCCCCCTCTAGCTTCGCACTACGAGCAGTACTTC. Amino acids: CASSPGPPLASHYEQYF. The full variable domain, completed using reference TRBV18 and TRBJ2-7, is NAGVMQNPRHLVRRRGQEARLRCSPMKGHSHVYWYRQLPEEGLKFMVYLQKENIIDESGMPKERFSAEFPKEGPSILRIQQVVRGDSAAYFCASSPGPPLASHYEQYFGPGTRLTVT.